This note documents a single TCR beta chain sequence. The sample comes from a study of T cell changes during pregnancy in multiple sclerosis. The junction had 7 bases not matched to a gene; V was cut back by 4 bases and J by 7 bases. The CDR3 has 15 residues. Germline lookup yields CDR1 LNHDA and CDR2 SQIVND (reference sequence). The data were produced by immunoSEQ multiplex PCR, yet TCRdb's version contains in-frame clones alone and is incomplete. This sample has fewer than 140,000 clones, with less than 95% found just once. This material consisted of peripheral blood, taken after pregnancy. V and J are TRBV19 and TRBJ2-1; 10 bases fit TRBD2. This TCR was recovered from a female donor with multiple sclerosis, enrolled in a pregnancy study. CDR3 sequence (DNA): TGTGCCAGTAGTACATTAGCGGGAGGTATGAATGAGCAGTTCTTC. As protein: CASSTLAGGMNEQFF.